This T cell receptor beta chain originates from a study of shared clonotypes between healthy human individuals. Turning to this clone: Its antigen remains unidentified.

Study-wide results and limits: Roughly 5% of naive CD4 clonotypes were shared across four donors. Sequencing depth was expected to affect clonotype sharing among donors.

Deep level was the assay's run setting. TCRdb's table, derived via immunoSEQ multiplex PCR, lists solely in-frame clones and lacks some. The data hold hundreds of thousands of clones, with 98% observed a single time. The naive CD8 fraction comprised CD45RO-negative cells positively selected for CCR7 and excluded terminally differentiated effector memory CD45RA+ cells. The source material was naive CD8+ T cells sorted from blood. The source of this sequence is a man aged 25 to 45 in good health.

In DNA, the CDR3 is TGTGCCAGCAGCTGGGGACCTTCCTACGAGCAGTACTTC. Translated, it gives CASSWGPSYEQYF. This chain joins TRBV11-3 and TRBJ2-7; D may be TRBD1 or TRBD2 (5 bases each). V was cut by 4 bases and J by 1 base, with 8 bases left in between. This CDR3 comprises 13 residues. CDR1 is SGHNT and CDR2 is YENEEA in the germline V gene.